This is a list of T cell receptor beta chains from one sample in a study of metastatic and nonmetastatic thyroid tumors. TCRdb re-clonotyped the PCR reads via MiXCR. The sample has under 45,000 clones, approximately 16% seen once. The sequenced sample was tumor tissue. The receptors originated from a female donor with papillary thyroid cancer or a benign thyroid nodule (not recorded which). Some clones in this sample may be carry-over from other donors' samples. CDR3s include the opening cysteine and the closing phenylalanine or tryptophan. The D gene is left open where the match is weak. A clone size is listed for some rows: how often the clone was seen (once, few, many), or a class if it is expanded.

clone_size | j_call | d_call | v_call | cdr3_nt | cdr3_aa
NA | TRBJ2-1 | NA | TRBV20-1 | TGCAGTGCACGGCCGGATATCGATGAGCAGCTCTTC | CSARPDIDEQLF
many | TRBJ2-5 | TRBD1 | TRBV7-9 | TGTGCCAGCAGCCCAGGGACAGGGTTCCTTAACCCAGAGACCCAGTACTTC | CASSPGTGFLNPETQYF
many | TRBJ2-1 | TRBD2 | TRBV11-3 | TGTGCCAGCACCGGGACTAGGATCCTTGAGCAGTTCTTC | CASTGTRILEQFF
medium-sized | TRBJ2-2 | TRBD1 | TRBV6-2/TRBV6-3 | TGTGCCAGCAGTTCCCTTCTACAGGGGTCACGGACTGGGGAGCTGTTTTTT | CASSSLLQGSRTGELFF
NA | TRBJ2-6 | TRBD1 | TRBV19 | TGTGCCAGAAGTCTCTCGACAGGGATTGGAGCCAACGTCCTGACTTTC | CARSLSTGIGANVLTF
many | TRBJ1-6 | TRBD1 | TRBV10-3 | TGTGCCATCAGTGAGTCGAACAGGGGGACGGATTCACCCCTCCACTTT | CAISESNRGTDSPLHF
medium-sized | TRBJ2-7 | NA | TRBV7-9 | TGTGCCAGCAGCGCCCCGGGACGACCCTACGAGCAGTACTTC | CASSAPGRPYEQYF
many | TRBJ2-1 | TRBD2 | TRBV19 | TGTGCCAGTAGCAAGAGACTAGCGGGAGTTTCTGATGAGCAGTTCTTC | CASSKRLAGVSDEQFF
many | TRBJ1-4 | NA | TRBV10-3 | TGTGCCATCAGTGAGGGACAGCCTAATGAAAAACTGTTTTTT | CAISEGQPNEKLFF
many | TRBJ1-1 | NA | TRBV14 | TGTGCCAGCAGTCCGGGGGCTCGGAGCACTGAAGCTTTCTTT | CASSPGARSTEAFF
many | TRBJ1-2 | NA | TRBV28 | TGTGCCAGCAGTTCCCCGACTGAGTATGGCTACACCTTT | CASSSPTEYGYTF
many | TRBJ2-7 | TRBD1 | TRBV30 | TGTGCCTGGAGTGTAATAGACAGGGAGAGCTCCTACGAGCAGTACTTC | CAWSVIDRESSYEQYF
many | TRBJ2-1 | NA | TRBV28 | TGTGCCAGCGGAAGAGAGCAGTTCTTC | CASGREQFF
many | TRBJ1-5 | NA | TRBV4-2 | TGTGCCAGCAGCCAAGGGATGAGCAATCAGCCCCAGCATTTT | CASSQGMSNQPQHF
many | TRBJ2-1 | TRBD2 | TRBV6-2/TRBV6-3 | TGTGCCAGCAAGAGAACGGGGGGGGCGGGTGAGCAGTTCTTC | CASKRTGGAGEQFF
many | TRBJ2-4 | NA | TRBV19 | TGTGCCAGTAGTAGCGGTCTGGCCAAAAACATTCAGTACTTC | CASSSGLAKNIQYF
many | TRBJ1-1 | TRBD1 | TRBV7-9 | TGTGCCAGCAGCTTATCCCTTGGGACAGGGTATCACACTGAAGCTTTCTTT | CASSLSLGTGYHTEAFF
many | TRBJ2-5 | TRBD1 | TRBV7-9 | TGTGCCAGCAGCTTTCAAACAGGGGGAGAGACCCAGTACTTC | CASSFQTGGETQYF
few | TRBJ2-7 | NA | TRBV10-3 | TGTGCCATCAGTGAGGGCCCGAGGGCGCCGTACGAGCAGTACTTC | CAISEGPRAPYEQYF
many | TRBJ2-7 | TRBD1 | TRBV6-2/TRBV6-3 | TGTGCCAGCAGCCAGGACAGGGGGCCGGACGAGCAGTACTTC | CASSQDRGPDEQYF
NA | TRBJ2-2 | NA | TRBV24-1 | TGTGCCACCAGTGGTTTGGACAGTCCTACCCTTTTGGAGCTGTTTTTT | CATSGLDSPTLLELFF
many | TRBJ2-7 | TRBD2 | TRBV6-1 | TGTGCCAGCAGTGAAAGTCGTACTAGCGGGTTCTACGAGCAGTACTTC | CASSESRTSGFYEQYF
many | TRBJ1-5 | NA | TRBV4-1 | TGCGCCAGCAGCCAAGAGGGACGGACTAATCAGCCCCAGCATTTT | CASSQEGRTNQPQHF
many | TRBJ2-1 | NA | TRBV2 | TGTGCCAGCAGTGAACGGGTTCCTGAGCAGTTCTTC | CASSERVPEQFF
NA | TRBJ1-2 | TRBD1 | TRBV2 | TGTGCCAGCAGTGAATACGGGGGACAGGGGGCAGGCTACACCTTC | CASSEYGGQGAGYTF
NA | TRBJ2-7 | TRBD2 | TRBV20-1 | TGCAGTGATCACGGGACTAGCGGCGAGCAGTACTTC | CSDHGTSGEQYF
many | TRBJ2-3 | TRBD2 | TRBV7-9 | TGTGCCAGCAGCTGGGGCGGGGGACTAGCTTACACAGATACGCAGTATTTT | CASSWGGGLAYTDTQYF
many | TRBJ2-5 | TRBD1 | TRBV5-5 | TGTGCCAGCAGCTTCCAGGGGGCTTGGGGAGAGACCCAGTACTTC | CASSFQGAWGETQYF
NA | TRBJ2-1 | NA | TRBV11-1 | TGTGCCAGCAGCTTAGCGGGGAAGGGTAACAATGAGCAGTTCTTC | CASSLAGKGNNEQFF
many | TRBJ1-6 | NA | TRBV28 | TGTGCCAGCAGCTGGGGGGACGGTTATAATTCACCCCTCCACTTT | CASSWGDGYNSPLHF
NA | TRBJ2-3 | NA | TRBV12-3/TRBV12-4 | TGTGCCAGCAGTTTAATTCTCCGCGGGCCGACAGATACGCAGTATTTT | CASSLILRGPTDTQYF
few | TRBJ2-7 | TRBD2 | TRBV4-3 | TGCGCCAGCAGCCAGCAACTAGCGGCTAGCCAGGCGGCCTACGAGCAGTACTTC | CASSQQLAASQAAYEQYF
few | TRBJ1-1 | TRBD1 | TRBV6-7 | TGTGCCAGCGCCACACCCGGACAGGGGTCGGCAATGGACACTGAAGCTTTCTTT | CASATPGQGSAMDTEAFF
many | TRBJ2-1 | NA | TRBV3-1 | TGTGCCAGCAGCCATTGGACCACGAACCACAATGAGCAGTTCTTC | CASSHWTTNHNEQFF
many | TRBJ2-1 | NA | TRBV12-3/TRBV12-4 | TGTGCCACCAGACGTCTCGACACATACTACAATGAGCAGTTCTTC | CATRRLDTYYNEQFF
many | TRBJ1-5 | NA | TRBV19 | TGTGCCAGTAGGAGGGGAGGGACCGGCGGCAATCAGCCCCAGCATTTT | CASRRGGTGGNQPQHF